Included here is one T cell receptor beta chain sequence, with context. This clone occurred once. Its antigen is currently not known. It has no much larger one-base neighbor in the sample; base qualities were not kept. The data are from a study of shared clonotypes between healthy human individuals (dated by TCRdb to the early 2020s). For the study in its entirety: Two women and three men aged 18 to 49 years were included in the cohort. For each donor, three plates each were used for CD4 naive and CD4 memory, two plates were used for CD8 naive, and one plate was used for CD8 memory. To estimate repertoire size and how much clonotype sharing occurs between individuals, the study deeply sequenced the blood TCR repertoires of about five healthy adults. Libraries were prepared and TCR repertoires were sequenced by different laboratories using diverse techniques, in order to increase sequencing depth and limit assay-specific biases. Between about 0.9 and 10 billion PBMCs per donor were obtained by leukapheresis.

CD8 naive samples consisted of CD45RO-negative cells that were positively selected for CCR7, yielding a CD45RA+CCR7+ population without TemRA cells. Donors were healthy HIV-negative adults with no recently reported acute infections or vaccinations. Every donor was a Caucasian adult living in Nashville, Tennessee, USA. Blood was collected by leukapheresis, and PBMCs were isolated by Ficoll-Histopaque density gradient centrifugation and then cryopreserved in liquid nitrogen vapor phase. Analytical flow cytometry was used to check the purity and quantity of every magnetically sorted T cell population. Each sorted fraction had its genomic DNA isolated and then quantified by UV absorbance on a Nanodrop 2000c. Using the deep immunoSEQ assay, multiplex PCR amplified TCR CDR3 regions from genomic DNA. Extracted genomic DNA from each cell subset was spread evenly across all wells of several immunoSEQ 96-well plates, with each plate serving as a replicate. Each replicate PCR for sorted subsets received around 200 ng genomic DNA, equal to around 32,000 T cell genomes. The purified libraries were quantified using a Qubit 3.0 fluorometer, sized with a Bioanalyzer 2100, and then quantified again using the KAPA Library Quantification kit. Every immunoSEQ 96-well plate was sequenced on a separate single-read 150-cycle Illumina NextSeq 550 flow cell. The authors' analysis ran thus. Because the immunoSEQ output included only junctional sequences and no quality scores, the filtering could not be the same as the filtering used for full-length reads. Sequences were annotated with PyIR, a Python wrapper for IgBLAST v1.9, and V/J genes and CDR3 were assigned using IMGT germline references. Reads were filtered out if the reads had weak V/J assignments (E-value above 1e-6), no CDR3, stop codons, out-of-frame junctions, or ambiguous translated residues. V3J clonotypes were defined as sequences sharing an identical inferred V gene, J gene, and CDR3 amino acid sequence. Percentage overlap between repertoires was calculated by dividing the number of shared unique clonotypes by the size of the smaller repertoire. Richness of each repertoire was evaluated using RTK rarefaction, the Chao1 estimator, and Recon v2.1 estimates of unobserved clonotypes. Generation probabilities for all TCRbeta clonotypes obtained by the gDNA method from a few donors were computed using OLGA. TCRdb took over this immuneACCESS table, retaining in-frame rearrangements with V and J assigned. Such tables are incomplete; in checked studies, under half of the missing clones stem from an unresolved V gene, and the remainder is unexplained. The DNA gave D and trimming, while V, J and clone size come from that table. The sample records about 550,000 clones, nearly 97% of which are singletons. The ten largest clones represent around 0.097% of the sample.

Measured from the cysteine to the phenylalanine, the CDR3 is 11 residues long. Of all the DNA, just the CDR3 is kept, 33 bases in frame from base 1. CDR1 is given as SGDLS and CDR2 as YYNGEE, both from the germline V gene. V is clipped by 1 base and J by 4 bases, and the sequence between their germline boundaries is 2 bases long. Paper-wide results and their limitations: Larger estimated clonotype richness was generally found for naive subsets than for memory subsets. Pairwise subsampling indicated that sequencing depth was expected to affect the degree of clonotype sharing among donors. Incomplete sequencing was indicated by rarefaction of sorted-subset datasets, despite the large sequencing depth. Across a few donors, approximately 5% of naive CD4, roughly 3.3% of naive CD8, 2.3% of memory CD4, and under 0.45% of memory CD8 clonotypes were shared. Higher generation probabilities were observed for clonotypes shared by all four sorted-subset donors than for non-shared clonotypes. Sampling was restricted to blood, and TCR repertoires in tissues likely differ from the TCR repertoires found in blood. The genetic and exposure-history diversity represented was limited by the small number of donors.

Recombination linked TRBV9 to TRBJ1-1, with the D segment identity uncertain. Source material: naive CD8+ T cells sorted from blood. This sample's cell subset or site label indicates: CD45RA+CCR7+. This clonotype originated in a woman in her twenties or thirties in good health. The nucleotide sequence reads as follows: TGTGCCAGCAGCGTAAGCACTGAAGCTTTCTTT. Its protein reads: CASSVSTEAFF.